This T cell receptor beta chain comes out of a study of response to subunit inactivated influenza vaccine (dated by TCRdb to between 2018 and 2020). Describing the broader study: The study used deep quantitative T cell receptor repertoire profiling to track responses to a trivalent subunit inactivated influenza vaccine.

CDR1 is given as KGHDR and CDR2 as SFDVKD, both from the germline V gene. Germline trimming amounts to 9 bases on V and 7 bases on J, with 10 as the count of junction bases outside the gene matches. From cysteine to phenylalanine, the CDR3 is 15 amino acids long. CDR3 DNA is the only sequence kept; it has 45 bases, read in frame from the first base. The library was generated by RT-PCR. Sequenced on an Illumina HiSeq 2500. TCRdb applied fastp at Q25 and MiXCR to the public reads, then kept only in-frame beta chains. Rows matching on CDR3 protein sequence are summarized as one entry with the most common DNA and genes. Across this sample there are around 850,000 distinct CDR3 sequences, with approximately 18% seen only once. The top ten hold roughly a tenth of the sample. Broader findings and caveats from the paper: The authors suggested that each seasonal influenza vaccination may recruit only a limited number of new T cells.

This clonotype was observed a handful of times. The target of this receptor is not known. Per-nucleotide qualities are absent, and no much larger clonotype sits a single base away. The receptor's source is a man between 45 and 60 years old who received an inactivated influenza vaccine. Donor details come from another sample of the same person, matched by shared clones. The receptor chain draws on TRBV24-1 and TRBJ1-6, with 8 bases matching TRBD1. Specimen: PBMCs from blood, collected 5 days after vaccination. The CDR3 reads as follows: CATADSGGENSPLHF. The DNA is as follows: TGTGCCACCGCAGATTCAGGGGGCGAGAATTCACCCCTCCACTTT.